This T cell receptor beta chain was sequenced for a study of blood T cell repertoires in COVID-19. On the study more broadly: From the United States, Italy and Spain came samples of acute and convalescent COVID-19. PBMCs, B-cell-depleted T cells, or T cells were the source of the cDNA or gDNA that made up the material.

Study processing details: Estimated nucleated cell counts came from reference gene primer amplification. Here immunoSEQ multiplex PCR was the method, and the copy in TCRdb shows in-frame clones only, minus some. V, J and clone size were drawn from that table, and D and trimming were deduced from the DNA. Of approximately 110,000 clones listed, about 90% were seen once; the top ten hold around 0.81%. The TCR originated in a woman in her forties or fifties with active or convalescent COVID-19. Sequencing was done on a sample of peripheral blood.

CDR3 DNA: TGTGCCATCAGCCCACTAGGCGGGGAGCTGTTTTTT. Translation gives CAISPLGGELFF. V and J are TRBV10-3 and TRBJ2-2, with D maybe TRBD2 (5 bases). Germline CDR1 is ENHRY and CDR2 is SYGVKD. The ends were cut back, 6 bases at V and 7 bases at J, with 9 bases in the middle. This CDR3 has 12 residues.